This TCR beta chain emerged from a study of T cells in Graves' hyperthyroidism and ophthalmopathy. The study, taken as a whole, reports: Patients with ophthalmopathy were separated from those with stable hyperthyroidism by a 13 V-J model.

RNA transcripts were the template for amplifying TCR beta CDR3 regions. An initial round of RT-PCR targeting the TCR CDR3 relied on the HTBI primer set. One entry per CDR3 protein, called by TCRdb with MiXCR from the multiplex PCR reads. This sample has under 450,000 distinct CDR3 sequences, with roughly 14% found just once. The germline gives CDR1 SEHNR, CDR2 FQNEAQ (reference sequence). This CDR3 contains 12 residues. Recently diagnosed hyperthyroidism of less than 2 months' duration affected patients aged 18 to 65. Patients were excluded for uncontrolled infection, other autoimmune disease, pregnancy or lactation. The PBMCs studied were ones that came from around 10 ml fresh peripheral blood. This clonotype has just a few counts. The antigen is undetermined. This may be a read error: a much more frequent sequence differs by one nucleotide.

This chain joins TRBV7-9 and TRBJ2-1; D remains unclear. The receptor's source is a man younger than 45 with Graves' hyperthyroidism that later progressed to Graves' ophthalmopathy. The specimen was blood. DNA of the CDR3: TGTGCCAGCAGCATAGCCTACAATGAGCGGTTCTTC. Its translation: CASSIAYNERFF. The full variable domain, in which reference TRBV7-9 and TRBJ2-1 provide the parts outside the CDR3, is DTGVSQNPRHKITKRGQNVTFRCDPISEHNRLYWYRQTLGQGPEFLTYFQNEAQLEKSRLLSDRFSAERPKGSFSTLEIQRTEQGDSAMYLCASSIAYNERFFGPGTRLTVL.